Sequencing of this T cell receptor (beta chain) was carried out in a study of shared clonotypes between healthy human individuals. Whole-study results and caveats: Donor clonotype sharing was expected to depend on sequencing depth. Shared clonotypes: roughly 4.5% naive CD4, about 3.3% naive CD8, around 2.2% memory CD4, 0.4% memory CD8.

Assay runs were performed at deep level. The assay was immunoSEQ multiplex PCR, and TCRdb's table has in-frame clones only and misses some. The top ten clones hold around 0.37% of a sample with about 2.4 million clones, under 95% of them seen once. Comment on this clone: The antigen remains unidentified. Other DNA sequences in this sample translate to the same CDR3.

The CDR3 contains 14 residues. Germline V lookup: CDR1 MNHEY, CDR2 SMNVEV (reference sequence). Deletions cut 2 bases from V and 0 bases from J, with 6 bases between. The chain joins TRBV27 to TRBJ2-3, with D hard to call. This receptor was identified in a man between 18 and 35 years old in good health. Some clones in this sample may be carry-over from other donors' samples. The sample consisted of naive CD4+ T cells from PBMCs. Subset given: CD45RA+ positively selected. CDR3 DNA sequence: TGTGCCAGCAGTTTAAGTAGAAGCACAGATACGCAGTATTTT. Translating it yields CASSLSRSTDTQYF.